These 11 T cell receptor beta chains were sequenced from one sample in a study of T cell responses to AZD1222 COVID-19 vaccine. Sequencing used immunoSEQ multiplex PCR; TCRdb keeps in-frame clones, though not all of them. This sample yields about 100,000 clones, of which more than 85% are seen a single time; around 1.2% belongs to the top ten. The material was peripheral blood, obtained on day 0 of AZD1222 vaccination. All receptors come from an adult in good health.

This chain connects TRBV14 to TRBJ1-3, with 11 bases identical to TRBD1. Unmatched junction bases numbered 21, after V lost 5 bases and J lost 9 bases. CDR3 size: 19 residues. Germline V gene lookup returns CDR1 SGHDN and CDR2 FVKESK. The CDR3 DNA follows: TGTGCCAGCAGCTCGCCCCAGGGCGGACAGGGGGCAGCTAGTGGCACCATATATTTT. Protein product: CASSSPQGGQGAASGTIYF.

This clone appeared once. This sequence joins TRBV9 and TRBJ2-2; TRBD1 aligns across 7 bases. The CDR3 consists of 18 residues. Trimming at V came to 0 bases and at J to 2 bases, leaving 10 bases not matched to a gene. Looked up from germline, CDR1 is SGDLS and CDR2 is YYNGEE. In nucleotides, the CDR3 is TGTGCCAGCAGCGTAGATTTAAGGACAGGAAAAAACACCGGGGAGCTGTTTTTT. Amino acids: CASSVDLRTGKNTGELFF. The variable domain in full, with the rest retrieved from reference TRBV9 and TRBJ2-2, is DSGVTQTPKHLITATGQRVTLRCSPRSGDLSVYWYQQSLDQGLQFLIQYYNGEERAKGNILERFSAQQFPDLHSELNLSSLELGDSALYFCASSVDLRTGKNTGELFFGEGSRLTVL.

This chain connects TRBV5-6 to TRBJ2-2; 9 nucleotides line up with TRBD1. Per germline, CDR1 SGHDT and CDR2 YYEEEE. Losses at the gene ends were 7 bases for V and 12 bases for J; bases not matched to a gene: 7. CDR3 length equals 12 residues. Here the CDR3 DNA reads TGTGCCAGCGGCCCCGGGACAGGGAAGCTGTTTTTT. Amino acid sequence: CASGPGTGKLFF.

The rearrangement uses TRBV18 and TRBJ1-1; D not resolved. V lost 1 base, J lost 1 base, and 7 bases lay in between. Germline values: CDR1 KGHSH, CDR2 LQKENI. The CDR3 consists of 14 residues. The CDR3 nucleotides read TGTGCCAGCTCACCACTGGCGCAGAACACTGAAGCTTTCTTT. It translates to CASSPLAQNTEAFF.

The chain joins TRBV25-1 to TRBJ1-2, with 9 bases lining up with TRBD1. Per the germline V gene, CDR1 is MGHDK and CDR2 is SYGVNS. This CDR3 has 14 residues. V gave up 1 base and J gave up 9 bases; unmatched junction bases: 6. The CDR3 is CASSEWGQGDRYTF. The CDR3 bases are TGTGCCAGCAGTGAATGGGGACAGGGCGATCGCTACACCTTC.

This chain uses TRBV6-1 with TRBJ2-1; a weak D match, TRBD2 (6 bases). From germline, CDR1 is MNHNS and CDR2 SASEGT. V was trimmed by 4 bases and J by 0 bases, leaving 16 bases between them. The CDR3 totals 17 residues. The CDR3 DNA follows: TGTGCCAGCAGTGTAGGGACTGGCTATAGCTCCTACAATGAGCAGTTCTTC. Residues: CASSVGTGYSSYNEQFF.

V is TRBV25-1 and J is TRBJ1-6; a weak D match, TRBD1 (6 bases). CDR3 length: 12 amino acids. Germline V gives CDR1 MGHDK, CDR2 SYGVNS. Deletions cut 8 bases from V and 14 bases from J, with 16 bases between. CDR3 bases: TGTGCCAGCCGAAATGGGGGCAGAACCCTCCACTTT. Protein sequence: CASRNGGRTLHF.

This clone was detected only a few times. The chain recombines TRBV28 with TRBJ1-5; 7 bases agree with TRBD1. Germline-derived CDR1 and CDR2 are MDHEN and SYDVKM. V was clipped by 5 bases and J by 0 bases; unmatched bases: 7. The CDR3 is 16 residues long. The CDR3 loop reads CASSRGTVDSNQPQHF. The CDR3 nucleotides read TGTGCCAGCAGTCGAGGGACAGTCGATAGCAATCAGCCCCAGCATTTT.

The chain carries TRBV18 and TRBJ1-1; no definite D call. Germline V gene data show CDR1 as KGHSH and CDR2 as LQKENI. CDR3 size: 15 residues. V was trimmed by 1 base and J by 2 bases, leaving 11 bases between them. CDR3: CASSPLPAGNTEAFF. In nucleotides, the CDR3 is TGTGCCAGCTCACCACTACCAGCAGGAAACACTGAAGCTTTCTTT.

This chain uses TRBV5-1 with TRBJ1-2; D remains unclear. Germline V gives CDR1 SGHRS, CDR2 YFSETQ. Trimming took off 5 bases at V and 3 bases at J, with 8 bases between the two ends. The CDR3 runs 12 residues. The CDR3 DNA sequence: TGCGCCAGCAGAAGGGCTGACTATGGCTACACCTTC. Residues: CASRRADYGYTF.

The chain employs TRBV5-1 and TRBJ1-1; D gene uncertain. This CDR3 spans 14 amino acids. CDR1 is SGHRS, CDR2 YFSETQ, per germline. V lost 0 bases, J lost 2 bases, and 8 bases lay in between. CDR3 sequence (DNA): TGCGCCAGCAGCTTGGAGCGGTTAAACACTGAAGCTTTCTTT. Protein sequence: CASSLERLNTEAFF.